This entry describes one T cell receptor beta chain. The antigen is not known. The assay, immunoSEQ v3.0, was run at survey level. TCRdb's copy holds only in-frame clones and misses some; the assay was immunoSEQ multiplex PCR. This table has tens of thousands of clones, approximately 83% appearing once. These data originate in a study of long-term antiretroviral therapy in people with HIV. Regarding the study as a whole: An increase in diversity followed ART, yet levels stayed below transplant donor controls. Among HIV repertoires, CDR3 length ranges were narrower than those of controls.

Post-ART PBMC samples numbered at least two per donor, and pre-ART ones at least one. Every one of the participants with HIV received treatment in the United States. The CDR3 covers 14 residues. Germline CDR1 KGHSH, CDR2 LQKENI. V was trimmed by 3 bases and J by 0 bases, leaving 6 bases between them. The rearrangement uses TRBV18 and TRBJ1-5, with no clear D. This receptor was taken from a man between 25 and 39 years old with HIV. The sequencing here drew on unsorted PBMCs, taken 0.7 years before starting antiretroviral therapy. The CDR3 nucleotides read TGTGCCAGCTCACCCGGAATTAGCAATCAGCCCCAGCATTTT. Amino acid sequence: CASSPGISNQPQHF.